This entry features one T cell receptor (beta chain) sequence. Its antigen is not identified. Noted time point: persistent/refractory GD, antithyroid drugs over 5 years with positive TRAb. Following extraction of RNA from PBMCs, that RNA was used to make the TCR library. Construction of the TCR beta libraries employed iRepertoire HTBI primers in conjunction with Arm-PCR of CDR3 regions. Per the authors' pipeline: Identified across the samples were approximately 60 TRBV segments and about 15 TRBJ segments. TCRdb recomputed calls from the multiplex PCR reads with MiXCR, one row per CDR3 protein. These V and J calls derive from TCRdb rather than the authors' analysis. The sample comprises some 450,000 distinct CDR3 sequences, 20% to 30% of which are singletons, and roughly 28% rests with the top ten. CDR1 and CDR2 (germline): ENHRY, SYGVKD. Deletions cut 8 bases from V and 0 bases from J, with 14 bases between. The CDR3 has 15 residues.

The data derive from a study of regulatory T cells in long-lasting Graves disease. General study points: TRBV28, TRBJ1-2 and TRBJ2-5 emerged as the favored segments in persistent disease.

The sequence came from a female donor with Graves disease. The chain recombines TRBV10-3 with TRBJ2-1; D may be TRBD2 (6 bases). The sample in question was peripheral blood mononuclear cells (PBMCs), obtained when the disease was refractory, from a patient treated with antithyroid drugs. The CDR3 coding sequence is TGTGCCATCGGGGATAGCGGAAGCTCCTACAATGAGCAGTTCTTC. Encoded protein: CAIGDSGSSYNEQFF.